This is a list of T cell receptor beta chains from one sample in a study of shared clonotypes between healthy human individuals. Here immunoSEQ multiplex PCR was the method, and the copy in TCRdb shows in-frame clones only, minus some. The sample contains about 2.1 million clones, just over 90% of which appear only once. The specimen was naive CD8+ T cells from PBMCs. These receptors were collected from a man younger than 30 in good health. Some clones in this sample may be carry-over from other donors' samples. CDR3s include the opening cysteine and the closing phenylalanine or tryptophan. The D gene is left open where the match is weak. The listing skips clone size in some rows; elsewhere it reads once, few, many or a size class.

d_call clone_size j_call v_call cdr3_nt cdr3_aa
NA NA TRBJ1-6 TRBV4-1 TGCGCCAGCAGCCAAGAACAGGGCCTCAATTCACCCCTCCACTTT CASSQEQGLNSPLHF
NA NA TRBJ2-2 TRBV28 TGTGCCAGCAGTTTATTTGTCTTGGACACCGGGGAGCTGTTTTTT CASSLFVLDTGELFF
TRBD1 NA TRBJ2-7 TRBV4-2 TGTGCCAGCAGCGCCGGGACAGGGGGCCCCTACGAGCAGTACTTC CASSAGTGGPYEQYF
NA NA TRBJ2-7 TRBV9 TGTGCCAGCAGCCCCTTCAGGGTCTCGGACGAGCAGTACTTC CASSPFRVSDEQYF
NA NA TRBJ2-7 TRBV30 TGTGCCTGGAGTTCAGGACCTGGGGACTACGAGCAGTACTTC CAWSSGPGDYEQYF
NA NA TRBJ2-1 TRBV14 TGTGCCAGCAGCCAAGCGTCTCCAATGGAGCAGTTCTTC CASSQASPMEQFF
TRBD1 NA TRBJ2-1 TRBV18 TGTGCCAGCTCACCACGGGACAGGATCAACAATGAGCAGTTCTTC CASSPRDRINNEQFF
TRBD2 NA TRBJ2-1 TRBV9 TGTGCCAGCAGCGTAGGGACTAGCAGCAATGAGCAGTTCTTC CASSVGTSSNEQFF
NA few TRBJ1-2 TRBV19 TGTGCCAGTAGTATAGTCGGCGGGATCAATGGCTACACCTTC CASSIVGGINGYTF
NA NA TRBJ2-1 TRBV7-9 TGTGCCAGCACCTTAGGGTTGGCTGAGCAGTTCTTC CASTLGLAEQFF
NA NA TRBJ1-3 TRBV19 TGTGCCAGTAGTATCCCGGGGGGAAACACCATATATTTT CASSIPGGNTIYF
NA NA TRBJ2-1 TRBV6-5 TGTGCCAGCAGTTCGACGGGCGAGGCCCGTGAGCAGTTCTTC CASSSTGEAREQFF
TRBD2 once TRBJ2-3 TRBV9 TGTGCCAGCAGCGAGATAGCGGGAGTGAGCACAGATACGCAGTATTTT CASSEIAGVSTDTQYF